This TCR beta chain is from a study of blood T cell repertoires in COVID-19. The wider study: Whether acute or convalescent, the COVID-19 samples came from the United States, Italy and Spain. From T cells, B-cell-depleted T cells, or PBMCs came the material, which was cDNA or gDNA.

In the original processing: Estimated nucleated cell counts came from reference gene primer amplification. Profiling relied on immunoSEQ multiplex PCR, and the TCRdb table lists in-frame clones only, not all of them. D and trimming come from the DNA, and the V and J calls and clone size come from that table. The repertoire consists of roughly 80,000 clones, with 83% occurring once and the leading ten covering roughly 30%. The CDR3 totals 16 residues. Germline values: CDR1 SGHAT, CDR2 FQNNGV. Losses at the gene ends were 5 bases for V and 5 bases for J; bases not matched to a gene: 7. The sample consisted of peripheral blood. V and J are TRBV11-2 and TRBJ2-1; 12 positions agree with TRBD2. This TCR was sampled from a woman of 80 years or more with acute or convalescent COVID-19. The CDR3 protein is CASSPQGLAGDNEQFF. CDR3 nucleotide sequence: TGTGCCAGCAGCCCCCAGGGACTAGCGGGTGACAATGAGCAGTTCTTC.